A selection of T cell receptor beta chains follows, all from one sample in a study of blood T cell repertoires in COVID-19. Sequencing used immunoSEQ multiplex PCR; TCRdb keeps in-frame clones, though not all of them. This table has tens of thousands of clones, 86% appearing once. Sequencing was carried out using peripheral blood. The source of these receptors is a man between 60 and 75 years old with active or convalescent COVID-19. The CDR3 runs from the conserved cysteine through the conserved F or W. Fields, in order: CDR3 protein, CDR3 DNA, V gene, clone size, D gene, J gene. The D gene is left open where the match is weak. Rows may omit the clone size; those that give it use once, few, many or a size class.

CDR3 protein: CASSPSYRQGTSYEQYF; CDR3 DNA: TGTGCCAGCAGCCCCTCCTACCGACAGGGTACCTCCTACGAGCAGTACTTC; V gene: TRBV7-9; clone size: .; D gene: TRBD1; J gene: TRBJ2-7
CDR3 protein: CASSEATSGSTDTQYF; CDR3 DNA: TGTGCCAGCAGTGAAGCGACTAGCGGTAGCACAGATACGCAGTATTTT; V gene: TRBV2; clone size: .; D gene: TRBD2; J gene: TRBJ2-3
CDR3 protein: CASSLGGGPYEQYF; CDR3 DNA: TGCGCCAGCAGCTTGGGCGGGGGCCCATACGAGCAGTACTTC; V gene: TRBV5-1; clone size: few; D gene: .; J gene: TRBJ2-7
CDR3 protein: CSVRGPGRGSYGYTF; CDR3 DNA: TGCAGCGTCCGAGGGCCCGGCAGGGGATCCTATGGCTACACCTTC; V gene: TRBV29-1; clone size: .; D gene: .; J gene: TRBJ1-2
CDR3 protein: CASSLPSDPGSGTEAFF; CDR3 DNA: TGTGCCAGCAGCCTACCGTCGGACCCGGGGAGTGGCACTGAAGCTTTCTTT; V gene: TRBV7-9; clone size: .; D gene: .; J gene: TRBJ1-1
CDR3 protein: CASSLNRGAEAFF; CDR3 DNA: TGTGCCAGCAGTTTAAACAGGGGTGCTGAAGCTTTCTTT; V gene: TRBV6-5; clone size: once; D gene: TRBD1; J gene: TRBJ1-1
CDR3 protein: CASSQDRGTAKNIQYF; CDR3 DNA: TGTGCCAGCAGCCAAGATCGCGGGACAGCCAAAAACATTCAGTACTTC; V gene: TRBV4-2; clone size: once; D gene: .; J gene: TRBJ2-4
CDR3 protein: CAWSRSLAGSDTQYF; CDR3 DNA: TGTGCCTGGAGTCGGTCTCTAGCGGGGTCAGATACGCAGTATTTT; V gene: TRBV30; clone size: .; D gene: TRBD2; J gene: TRBJ2-3
CDR3 protein: CASSSSTANTEAFF; CDR3 DNA: TGCGCCAGCAGCTCCTCGACAGCGAACACTGAAGCTTTCTTT; V gene: TRBV5-1; clone size: .; D gene: .; J gene: TRBJ1-1
CDR3 protein: CASSPKDRDGNEQFF; CDR3 DNA: TGTGCCAGCAGCCCCAAGGACAGGGATGGGAATGAGCAGTTCTTC; V gene: TRBV7-3; clone size: .; D gene: TRBD1; J gene: TRBJ2-1
CDR3 protein: CAISESGTGAYEQYF; CDR3 DNA: TGTGCCATCAGTGAGTCCGGGACAGGGGCCTACGAGCAGTACTTC; V gene: TRBV10-3; clone size: .; D gene: TRBD1; J gene: TRBJ2-7
CDR3 protein: CAIRLRQGADEQFF; CDR3 DNA: TGTGCCATCAGGTTACGACAGGGGGCCGATGAGCAGTTCTTC; V gene: TRBV10-3; clone size: .; D gene: TRBD1; J gene: TRBJ2-1
CDR3 protein: CASRLSEKGLSGNTIYF; CDR3 DNA: TGCGCCAGCAGATTGTCAGAAAAGGGGCTTTCTGGAAACACCATATATTTT; V gene: TRBV5-1; clone size: .; D gene: .; J gene: TRBJ1-3
CDR3 protein: CASSWQGGTEAFF; CDR3 DNA: TGTGCCAGCAGCTGGCAGGGGGGAACTGAAGCTTTCTTT; V gene: TRBV5-8; clone size: once; D gene: TRBD1; J gene: TRBJ1-1
CDR3 protein: CASSQEDRGAFF; CDR3 DNA: TGTGCCAGCAGCCAGGAGGATCGGGGTGCTTTCTTT; V gene: TRBV6-5; clone size: .; D gene: .; J gene: TRBJ1-1
CDR3 protein: CASSQEDRAQYF; CDR3 DNA: TGTGCCAGCAGCCAAGAGGACAGGGCCCAGTACTTC; V gene: TRBV3-1/TRBV3-2; clone size: .; D gene: TRBD1; J gene: TRBJ2-5
CDR3 protein: CASSISAGLNTEAFF; CDR3 DNA: TGTGCCAGTAGTATATCGGCCGGGTTGAACACTGAAGCTTTCTTT; V gene: TRBV19; clone size: .; D gene: .; J gene: TRBJ1-1
CDR3 protein: CASSPGQLNTGELFF; CDR3 DNA: TGCGCCAGCAGCCCGGGACAGCTGAACACCGGGGAGCTGTTTTTT; V gene: TRBV5-1; clone size: .; D gene: TRBD1; J gene: TRBJ2-2
CDR3 protein: CAWITPDRGLYGYTF; CDR3 DNA: TGTGCCTGGATCACCCCGGACAGGGGGCTCTATGGCTACACCTTC; V gene: TRBV30; clone size: .; D gene: TRBD1; J gene: TRBJ1-2
CDR3 protein: CASSLVPGNQETQYF; CDR3 DNA: TGCGCCAGCAGCTTGGTTCCAGGGAACCAAGAGACCCAGTACTTC; V gene: TRBV5-1; clone size: .; D gene: .; J gene: TRBJ2-5
CDR3 protein: CASSRLPTQETQYF; CDR3 DNA: TGTGCCAGCAGCCGTCTGCCTACCCAAGAGACCCAGTACTTC; V gene: TRBV5-6; clone size: few; D gene: .; J gene: TRBJ2-5